This T cell receptor (beta chain) comes out of a study of beta chain features in type 1 diabetes. Looking at the study overall: On cell yields, gender and age, patients and healthy donors were similar. Study-wide results and limits: Type 1 diabetes patients had moderately but significantly shorter TCRB CDR3s in all four CD4+ subsets. There was no resolution here of whether HLA type influences TCRB rearrangement.

Only a few counts were recorded for this clone. Its antigen remains unknown. Staining for CD45RO/CCR7/CD25/CD127/CD95/CD27 allowed sorting of CD4+ naive, central memory, regulatory and stem cell-like memory cells. Expressed TCRB transcripts were sequenced because the entire RNA isolate underwent reverse transcription. Sequencing used immunoSEQ multiplex PCR; TCRdb keeps in-frame clones, though not all of them. This table has about 250,000 clones, approximately 10% appearing once. Trimming took off 1 base at V and 3 bases at J, with 19 bases between the two ends. Per germline, CDR1 MGHRA and CDR2 YSYEKL. The CDR3 consists of 17 residues.

V gene TRBV4-1 combines with J gene TRBJ2-7; a possible D gene is TRBD2 (6 bases). The sample consisted of naive CD4+ T cells from blood. This TCR came from a young man with type 1 diabetes. The CDR3 DNA reads TGCGCCAGCAGCCAAGCTTTAGGAGCGGGCCGAGGCTACGAGCAGTACTTC. Translated, it gives CASSQALGAGRGYEQYF.